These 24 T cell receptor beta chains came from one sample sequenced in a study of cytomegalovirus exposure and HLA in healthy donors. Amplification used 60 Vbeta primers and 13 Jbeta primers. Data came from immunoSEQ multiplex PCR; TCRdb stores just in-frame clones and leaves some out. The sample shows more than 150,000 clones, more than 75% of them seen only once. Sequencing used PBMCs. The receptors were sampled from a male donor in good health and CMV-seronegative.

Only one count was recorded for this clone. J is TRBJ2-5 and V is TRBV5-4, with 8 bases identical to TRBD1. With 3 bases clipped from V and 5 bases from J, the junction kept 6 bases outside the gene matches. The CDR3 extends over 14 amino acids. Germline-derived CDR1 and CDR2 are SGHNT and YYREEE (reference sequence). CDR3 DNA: TGTGCCAGCAGCTGGGACAGGAGGGAGGAGACCCAGTACTTC. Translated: CASSWDRREETQYF.

Here the CDR3 reads CASSFLGTIDEQYF. In DNA form, the CDR3 reads TGTGCCAGCAGCTTCCTAGGGACAATTGACGAGCAGTACTTC. The genes are TRBV5-4 and TRBJ2-7; possible D gene TRBD1, 6 bases. Germline V gene sequence: CDR1 SGHNT, CDR2 YYREEE (reference sequence). CDR3 length equals 14 residues. V was cut by 2 bases and J by 5 bases, with 14 bases left in between.

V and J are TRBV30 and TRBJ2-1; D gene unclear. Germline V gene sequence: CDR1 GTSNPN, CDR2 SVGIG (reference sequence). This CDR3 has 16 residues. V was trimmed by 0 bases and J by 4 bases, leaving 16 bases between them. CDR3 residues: CAWSVMGATYYNEQFF. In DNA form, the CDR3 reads TGTGCCTGGAGTGTAATGGGCGCGACGTATTACAATGAGCAGTTCTTC. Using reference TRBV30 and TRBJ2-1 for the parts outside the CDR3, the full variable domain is SQTIHQWPATLVQPVGSPLSLECTVEGTSNPNLYWYRQAAGRGLQLLFYSVGIGQISSEVPQNLSASRPQDRQFILSSKKLLLSDSGFYLCAWSVMGATYYNEQFFGPGTRLTVL.

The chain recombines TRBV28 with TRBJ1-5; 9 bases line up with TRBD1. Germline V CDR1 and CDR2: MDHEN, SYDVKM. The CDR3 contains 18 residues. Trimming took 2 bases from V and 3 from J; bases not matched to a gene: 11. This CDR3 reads CASSLNRGRGIANQPQHF. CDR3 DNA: TGTGCCAGCAGTTTAAACAGGGGGCGAGGTATAGCCAATCAGCCCCAGCATTTT.

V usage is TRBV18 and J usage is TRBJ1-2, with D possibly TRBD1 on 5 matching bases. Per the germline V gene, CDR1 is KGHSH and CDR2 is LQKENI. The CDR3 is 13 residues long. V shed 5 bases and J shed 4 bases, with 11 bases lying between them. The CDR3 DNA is TGTGCCAGCTCATCGACAGAATCCTATGGCTACACCTTC. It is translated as CASSSTESYGYTF.

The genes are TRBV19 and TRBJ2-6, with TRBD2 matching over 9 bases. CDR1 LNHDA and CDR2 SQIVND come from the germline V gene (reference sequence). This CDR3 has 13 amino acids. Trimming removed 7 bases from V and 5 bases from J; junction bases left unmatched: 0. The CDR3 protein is CASTSGRANVLTF. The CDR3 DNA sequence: TGTGCCAGTACTAGCGGGAGGGCCAACGTCCTGACTTTC.

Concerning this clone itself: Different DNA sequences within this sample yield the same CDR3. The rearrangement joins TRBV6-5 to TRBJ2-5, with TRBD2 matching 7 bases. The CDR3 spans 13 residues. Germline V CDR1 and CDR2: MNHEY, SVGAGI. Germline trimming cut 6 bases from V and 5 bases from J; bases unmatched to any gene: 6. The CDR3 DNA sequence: TGTGCCAGCAGGTTACTAGCGAGGGAGACCCAGTACTTC. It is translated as CASRLLARETQYF.

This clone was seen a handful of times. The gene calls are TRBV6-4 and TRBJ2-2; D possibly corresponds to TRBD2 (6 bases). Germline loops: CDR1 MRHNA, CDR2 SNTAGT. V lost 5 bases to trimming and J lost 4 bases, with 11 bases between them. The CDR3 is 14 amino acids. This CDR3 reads CASSSQEGTGELFF. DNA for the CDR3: TGTGCCAGCAGTTCCCAGGAGGGCACCGGGGAGCTGTTTTTT.

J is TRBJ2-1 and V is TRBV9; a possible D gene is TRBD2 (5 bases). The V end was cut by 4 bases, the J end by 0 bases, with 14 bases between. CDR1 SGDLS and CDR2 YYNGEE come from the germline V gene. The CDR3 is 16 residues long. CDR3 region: CASSRTVQTSYNEQFF. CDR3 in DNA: TGTGCCAGCAGCAGGACTGTGCAGACCTCCTACAATGAGCAGTTCTTC.

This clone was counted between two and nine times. The CDR3 protein is CAWSVRLPGLARHNEQFF. CDR3 bases: TGTGCCTGGAGTGTACGACTCCCGGGACTAGCCCGACACAATGAGCAGTTCTTC. The gene calls are TRBV30 and TRBJ2-1; 9 bases match TRBD2. CDR1 GTSNPN and CDR2 SVGIG come from the germline V gene (reference sequence). With V trimmed by 0 bases and J by 5 bases, 14 bases remained unmatched. The CDR3 loop spans 18 amino acids.

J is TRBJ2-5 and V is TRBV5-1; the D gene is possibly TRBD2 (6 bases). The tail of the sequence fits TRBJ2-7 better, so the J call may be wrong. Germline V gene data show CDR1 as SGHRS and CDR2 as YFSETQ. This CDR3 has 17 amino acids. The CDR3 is CASSLTVAALHASEQYF. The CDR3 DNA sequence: TGCGCCAGCAGCTTGACGGTAGCGGCCCTTCACGCCTCCGAGCAGTACTTC.

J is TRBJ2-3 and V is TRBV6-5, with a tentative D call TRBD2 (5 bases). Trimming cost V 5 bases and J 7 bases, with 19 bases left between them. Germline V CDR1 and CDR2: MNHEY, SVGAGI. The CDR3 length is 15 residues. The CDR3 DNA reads TGTGCCAGCAGTCGGGGTACCACAACACAGAATACGCAGTATTTT. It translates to CASSRGTTTQNTQYF.

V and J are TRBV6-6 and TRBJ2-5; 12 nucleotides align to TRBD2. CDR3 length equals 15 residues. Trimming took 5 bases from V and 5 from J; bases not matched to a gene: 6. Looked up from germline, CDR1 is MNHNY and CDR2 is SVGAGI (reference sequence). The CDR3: CASSSVLAGGETQYF. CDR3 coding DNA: TGTGCCAGCAGTAGTGTGCTAGCGGGAGGGGAGACCCAGTACTTC.

The CDR3 spells CASSRTGGGEQYF. DNA for the CDR3: TGTGCCAGCAGCCGGACAGGGGGTGGCGAGCAGTACTTC. The chain recombines TRBV28 with TRBJ2-7; TRBD1 agrees at 10 bases. The CDR3 length is 13 residues. Trimming cost V 6 bases and J 6 bases; bases outside gene matches: 5. Germline loops: CDR1 MDHEN, CDR2 SYDVKM.

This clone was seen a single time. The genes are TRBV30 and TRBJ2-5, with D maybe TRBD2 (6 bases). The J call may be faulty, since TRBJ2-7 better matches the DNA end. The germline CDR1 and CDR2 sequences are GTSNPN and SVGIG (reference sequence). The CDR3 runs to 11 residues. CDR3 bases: TGTGCCTGGAGGCGGGACTACGAGCAGTACTTC. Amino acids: CAWRRDYEQYF.

Here the CDR3 DNA reads TGCGCCAGCAGCCTTATCCGTGGTCCCGAGGGCCATGGCTACACCTTC. Its translation: CASSLIRGPEGHGYTF. V is TRBV4-1 and J is TRBJ1-2; D unclear. The germline V gene has CDR1 MGHRA and CDR2 YSYEKL. V was trimmed by 4 bases and J by 6 bases, leaving 21 bases between them. This CDR3 has 16 amino acids.

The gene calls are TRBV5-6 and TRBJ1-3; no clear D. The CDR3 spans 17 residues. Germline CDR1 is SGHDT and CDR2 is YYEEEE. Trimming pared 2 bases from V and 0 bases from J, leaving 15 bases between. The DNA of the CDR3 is TGTGCCAGCAGCTTCGGCCAACTGCGGCTCTCTGGAAACACCATATATTTT. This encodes CASSFGQLRLSGNTIYF.

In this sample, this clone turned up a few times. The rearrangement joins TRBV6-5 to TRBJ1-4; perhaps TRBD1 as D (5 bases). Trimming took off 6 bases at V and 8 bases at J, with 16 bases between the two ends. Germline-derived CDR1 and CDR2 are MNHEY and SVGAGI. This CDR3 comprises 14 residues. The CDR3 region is CASSPASGGEKLFF. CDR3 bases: TGTGCCAGCAGCCCCGCGTCGGGGGGGGAAAAACTGTTTTTT.

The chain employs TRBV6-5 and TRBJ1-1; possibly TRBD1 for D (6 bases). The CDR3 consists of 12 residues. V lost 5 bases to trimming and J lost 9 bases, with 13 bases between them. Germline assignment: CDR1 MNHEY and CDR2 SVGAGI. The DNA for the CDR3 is TGTGCCAGCAGTGCGCAGGACAGACAAGCTTTCTTT. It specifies CASSAQDRQAFF.

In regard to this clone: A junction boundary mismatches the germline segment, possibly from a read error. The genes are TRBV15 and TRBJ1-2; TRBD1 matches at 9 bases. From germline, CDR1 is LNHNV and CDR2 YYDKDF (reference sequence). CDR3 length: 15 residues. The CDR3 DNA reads TGTGCCACCAGCGGAGACAGGGGGACTAACTATGGCTACACCTTC. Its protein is CATSGDRGTNYGYTF.

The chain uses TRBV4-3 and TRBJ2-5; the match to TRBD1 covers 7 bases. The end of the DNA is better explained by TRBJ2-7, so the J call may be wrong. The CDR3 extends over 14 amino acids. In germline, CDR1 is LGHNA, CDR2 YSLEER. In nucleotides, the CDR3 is TGCGCCAGCAGCCCAGGACAGGCCGGCTACGAGCAGTACTTC. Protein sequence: CASSPGQAGYEQYF.

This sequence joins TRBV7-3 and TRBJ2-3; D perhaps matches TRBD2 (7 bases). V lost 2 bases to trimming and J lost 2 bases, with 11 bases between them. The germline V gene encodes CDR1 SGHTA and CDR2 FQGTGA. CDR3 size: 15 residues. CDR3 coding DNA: TGTGCCAGCAGCTTAGCGGGGGCCGTCACAGATACGCAGTATTTT. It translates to CASSLAGAVTDTQYF.

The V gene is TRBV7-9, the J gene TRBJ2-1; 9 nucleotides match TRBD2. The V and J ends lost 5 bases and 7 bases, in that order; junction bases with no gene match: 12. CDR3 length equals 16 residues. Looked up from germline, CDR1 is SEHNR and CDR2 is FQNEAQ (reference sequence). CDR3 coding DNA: TGTGCCAGCAGCCCACTGCTAGCGGGACAAGGGAATGAGCAGTTCTTC. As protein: CASSPLLAGQGNEQFF.

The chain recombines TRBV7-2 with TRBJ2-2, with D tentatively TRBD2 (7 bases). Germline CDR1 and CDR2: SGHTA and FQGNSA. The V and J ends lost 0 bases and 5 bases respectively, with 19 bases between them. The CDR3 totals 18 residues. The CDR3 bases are TGTGCCAGCAGCTTAGCGATGGGCCGGGGGGCCCAAACCGGGGAGCTGTTTTTT. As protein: CASSLAMGRGAQTGELFF.